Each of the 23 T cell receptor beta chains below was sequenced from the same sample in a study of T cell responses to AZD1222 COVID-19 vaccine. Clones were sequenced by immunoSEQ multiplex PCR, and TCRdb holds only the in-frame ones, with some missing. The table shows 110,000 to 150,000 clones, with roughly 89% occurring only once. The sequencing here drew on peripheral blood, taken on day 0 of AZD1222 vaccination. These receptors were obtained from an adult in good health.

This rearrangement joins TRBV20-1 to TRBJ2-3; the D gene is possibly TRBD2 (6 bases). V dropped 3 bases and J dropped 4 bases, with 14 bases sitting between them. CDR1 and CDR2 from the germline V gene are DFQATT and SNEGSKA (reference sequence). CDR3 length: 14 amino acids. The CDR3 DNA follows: TGCAGTGCTAGTTTTCGGGAGTATGCAGATACGCAGTATTTT. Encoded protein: CSASFREYADTQYF.

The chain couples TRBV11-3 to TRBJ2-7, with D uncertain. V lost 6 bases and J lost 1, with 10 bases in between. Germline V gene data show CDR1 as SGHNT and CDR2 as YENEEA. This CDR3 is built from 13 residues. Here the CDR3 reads CASSRRDSYEQYF. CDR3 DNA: TGTGCCAGCAGTAGAAGGGATTCCTACGAGCAGTACTTC.

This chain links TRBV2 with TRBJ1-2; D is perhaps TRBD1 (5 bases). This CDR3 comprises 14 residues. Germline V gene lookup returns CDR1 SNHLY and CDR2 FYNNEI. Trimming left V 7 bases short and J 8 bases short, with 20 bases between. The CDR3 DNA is TGTGCCAGCACCCCAGGGTCGGCTATGTACGGCTACACCTTC. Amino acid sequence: CASTPGSAMYGYTF.

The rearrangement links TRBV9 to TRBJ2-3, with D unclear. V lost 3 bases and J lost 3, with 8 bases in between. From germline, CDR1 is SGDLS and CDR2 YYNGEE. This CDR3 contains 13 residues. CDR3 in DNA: TGTGCCAGCAGCGCCTATAGGACAGATACGCAGTATTTT. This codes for CASSAYRTDTQYF.

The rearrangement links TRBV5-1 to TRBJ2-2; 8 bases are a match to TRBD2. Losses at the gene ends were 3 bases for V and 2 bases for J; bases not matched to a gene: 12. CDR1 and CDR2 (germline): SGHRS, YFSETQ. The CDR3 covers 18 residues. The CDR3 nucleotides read TGCGCCAGCAGCTGGCCGGGTAACGGGAGGGTAAACACCGGGGAGCTGTTTTTT. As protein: CASSWPGNGRVNTGELFF.

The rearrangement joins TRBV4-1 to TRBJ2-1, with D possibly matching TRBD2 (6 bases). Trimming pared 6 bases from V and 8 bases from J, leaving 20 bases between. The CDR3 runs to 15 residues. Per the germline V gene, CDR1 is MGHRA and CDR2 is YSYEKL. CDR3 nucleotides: TGCGCCAGCAGGGGCCGGGACTGGGTTGCCGATGAGCAGTTCTTC. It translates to CASRGRDWVADEQFF.

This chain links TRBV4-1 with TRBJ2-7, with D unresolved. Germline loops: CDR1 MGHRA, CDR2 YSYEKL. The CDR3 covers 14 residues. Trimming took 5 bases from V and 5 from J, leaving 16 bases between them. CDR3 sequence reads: CASSARLGVDEQYF. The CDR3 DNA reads TGCGCCAGCAGCGCAAGACTTGGAGTGGACGAGCAGTACTTC.

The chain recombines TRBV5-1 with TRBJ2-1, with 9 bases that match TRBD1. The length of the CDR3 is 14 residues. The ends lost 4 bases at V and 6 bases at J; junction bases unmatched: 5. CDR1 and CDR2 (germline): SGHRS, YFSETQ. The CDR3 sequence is CASSPGTGINEQFF. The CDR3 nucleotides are TGCGCCAGCAGCCCTGGGACAGGGATCAATGAGCAGTTCTTC. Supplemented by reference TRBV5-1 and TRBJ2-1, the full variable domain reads KAGVTQTPRYLIKTRGQQVTLSCSPISGHRSVSWYQQTPGQGLQFLFEYFSETQRNKGNFPGRFSGRQFSNSRSEMNVSTLELGDSALYLCASSPGTGINEQFFGPGTRLTVL.

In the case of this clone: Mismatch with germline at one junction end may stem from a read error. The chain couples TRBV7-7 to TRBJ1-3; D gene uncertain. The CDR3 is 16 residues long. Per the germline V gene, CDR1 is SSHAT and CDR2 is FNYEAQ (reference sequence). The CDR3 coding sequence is TGTGCTAGCAGCCCAGACGGGCGAAACTCTGGAAACACCATATATTTT. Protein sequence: CASSPDGRNSGNTIYF.

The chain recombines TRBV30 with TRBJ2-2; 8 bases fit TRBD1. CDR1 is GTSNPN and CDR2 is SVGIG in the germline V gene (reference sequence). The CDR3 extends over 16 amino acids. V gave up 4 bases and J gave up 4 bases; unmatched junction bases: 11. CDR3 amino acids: CAWTFRTGSTTGELFF. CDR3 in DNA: TGTGCCTGGACCTTCCGGACAGGGAGTACCACCGGGGAGCTGTTTTTT.

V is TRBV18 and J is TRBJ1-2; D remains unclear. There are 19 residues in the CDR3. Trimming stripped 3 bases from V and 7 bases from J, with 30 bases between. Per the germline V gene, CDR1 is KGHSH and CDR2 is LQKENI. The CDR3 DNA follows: TGTGCCAGCTCACCCATTCTAGTCGGATCGGGTTCGGCCTTGGTTGGCTACACCTTC. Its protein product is CASSPILVGSGSALVGYTF.

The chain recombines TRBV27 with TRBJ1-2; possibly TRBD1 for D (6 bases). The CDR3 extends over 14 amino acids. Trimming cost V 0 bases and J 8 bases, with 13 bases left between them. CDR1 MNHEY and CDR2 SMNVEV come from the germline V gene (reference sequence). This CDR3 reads CASSLSHRVRGYTF. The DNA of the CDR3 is TGTGCCAGCAGTTTATCGCACAGGGTGAGAGGCTACACCTTC.

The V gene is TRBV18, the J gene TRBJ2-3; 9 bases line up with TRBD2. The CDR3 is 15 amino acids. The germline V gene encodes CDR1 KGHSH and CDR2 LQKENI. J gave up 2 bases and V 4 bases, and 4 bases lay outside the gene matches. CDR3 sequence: CASSRASGNTDTQYF. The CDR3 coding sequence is TGTGCCAGCTCACGGGCTAGCGGGAACACAGATACGCAGTATTTT.

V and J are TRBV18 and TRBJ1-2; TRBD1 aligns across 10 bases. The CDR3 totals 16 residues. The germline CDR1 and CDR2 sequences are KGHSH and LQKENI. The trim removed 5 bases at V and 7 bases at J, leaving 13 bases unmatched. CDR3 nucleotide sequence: TGTGCCAGCTCAGCAAGTCTTCCGGGACAGGGGTCTGGCTACACCTTC. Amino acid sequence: CASSASLPGQGSGYTF.

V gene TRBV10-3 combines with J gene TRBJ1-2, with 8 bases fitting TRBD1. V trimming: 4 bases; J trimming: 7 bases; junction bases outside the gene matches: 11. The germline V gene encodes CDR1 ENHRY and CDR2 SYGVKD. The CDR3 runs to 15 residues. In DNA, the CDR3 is TGTGCCATCAGTGGCTGGACAGGGAAGGGAGTTGGCTACACCTTC. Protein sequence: CAISGWTGKGVGYTF.

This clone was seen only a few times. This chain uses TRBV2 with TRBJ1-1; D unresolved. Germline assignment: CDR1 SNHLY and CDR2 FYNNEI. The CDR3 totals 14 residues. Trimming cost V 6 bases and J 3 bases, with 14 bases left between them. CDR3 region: CASSQEGSDTEAFF. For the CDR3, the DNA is TGTGCCAGCAGCCAGGAGGGATCAGACACTGAAGCTTTCTTT.

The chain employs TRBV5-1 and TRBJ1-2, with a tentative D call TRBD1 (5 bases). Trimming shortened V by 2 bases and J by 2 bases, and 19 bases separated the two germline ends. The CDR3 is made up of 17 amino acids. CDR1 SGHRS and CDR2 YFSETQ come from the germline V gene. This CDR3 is CASSLTRQLKTNYGYTF. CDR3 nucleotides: TGCGCCAGCAGCTTAACTAGACAGTTGAAAACAAACTATGGCTACACCTTC.

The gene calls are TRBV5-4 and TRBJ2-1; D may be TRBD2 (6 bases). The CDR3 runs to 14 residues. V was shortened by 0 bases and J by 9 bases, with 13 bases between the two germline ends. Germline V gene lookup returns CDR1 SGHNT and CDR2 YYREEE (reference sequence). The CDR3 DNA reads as TGTGCCAGCAGCTTGGATGGGACTCAAGGTGAGCAGTTCTTC. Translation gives CASSLDGTQGEQFF.

The CDR3 here is CASSLVGGHSYEQYF. DNA for the CDR3: TGTGCCAGCAGTCTGGTGGGAGGGCACTCCTACGAGCAGTACTTC. The chain combines TRBV27 with TRBJ2-7; 7 positions agree with TRBD2. This CDR3 spans 15 amino acids. CDR1 MNHEY and CDR2 SMNVEV come from the germline V gene (reference sequence). The V and J ends lost 5 bases and 0 bases, in that order; junction bases with no gene match: 7.

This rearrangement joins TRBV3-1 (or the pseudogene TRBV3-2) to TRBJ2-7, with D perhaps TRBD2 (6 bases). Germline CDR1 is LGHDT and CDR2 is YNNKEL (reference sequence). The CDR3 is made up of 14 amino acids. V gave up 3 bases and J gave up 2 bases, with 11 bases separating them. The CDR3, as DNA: TGTGCCAGCAGCCAGCGGGGAGGAGCCTACGAGCAGTACTTC. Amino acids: CASSQRGGAYEQYF.

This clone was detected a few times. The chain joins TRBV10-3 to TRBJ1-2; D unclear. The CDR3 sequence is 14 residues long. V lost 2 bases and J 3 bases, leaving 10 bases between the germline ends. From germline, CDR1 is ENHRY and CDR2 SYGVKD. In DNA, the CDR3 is TGTGCCATCAGTGAGATTATAGAGGACTATGGCTACACCTTC. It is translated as CAISEIIEDYGYTF.

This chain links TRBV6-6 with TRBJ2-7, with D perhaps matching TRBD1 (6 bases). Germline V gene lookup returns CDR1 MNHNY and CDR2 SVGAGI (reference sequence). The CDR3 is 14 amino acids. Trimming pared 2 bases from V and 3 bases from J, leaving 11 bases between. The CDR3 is CASSYPGQNYEQYF. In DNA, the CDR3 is TGTGCCAGCAGTTACCCCGGACAGAACTACGAGCAGTACTTC.

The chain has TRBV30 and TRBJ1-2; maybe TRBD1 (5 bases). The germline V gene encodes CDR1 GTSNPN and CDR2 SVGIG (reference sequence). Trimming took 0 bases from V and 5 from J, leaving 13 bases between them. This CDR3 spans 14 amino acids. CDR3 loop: CAWSVGREWYGYTF. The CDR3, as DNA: TGTGCCTGGAGTGTAGGCAGGGAATGGTATGGCTACACCTTC.